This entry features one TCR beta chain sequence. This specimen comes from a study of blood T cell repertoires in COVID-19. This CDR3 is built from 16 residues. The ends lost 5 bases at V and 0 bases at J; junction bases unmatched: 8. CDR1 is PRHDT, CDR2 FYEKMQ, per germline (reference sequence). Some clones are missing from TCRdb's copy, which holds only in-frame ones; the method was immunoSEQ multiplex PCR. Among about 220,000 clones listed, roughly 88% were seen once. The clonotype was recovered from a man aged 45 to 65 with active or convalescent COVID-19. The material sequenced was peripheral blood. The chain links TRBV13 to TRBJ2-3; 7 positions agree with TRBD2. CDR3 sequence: CASSTSWGGSTDTQYF. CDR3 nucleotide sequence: TGTGCCAGCAGCACCTCTTGGGGGGGAAGCACAGATACGCAGTATTTT.